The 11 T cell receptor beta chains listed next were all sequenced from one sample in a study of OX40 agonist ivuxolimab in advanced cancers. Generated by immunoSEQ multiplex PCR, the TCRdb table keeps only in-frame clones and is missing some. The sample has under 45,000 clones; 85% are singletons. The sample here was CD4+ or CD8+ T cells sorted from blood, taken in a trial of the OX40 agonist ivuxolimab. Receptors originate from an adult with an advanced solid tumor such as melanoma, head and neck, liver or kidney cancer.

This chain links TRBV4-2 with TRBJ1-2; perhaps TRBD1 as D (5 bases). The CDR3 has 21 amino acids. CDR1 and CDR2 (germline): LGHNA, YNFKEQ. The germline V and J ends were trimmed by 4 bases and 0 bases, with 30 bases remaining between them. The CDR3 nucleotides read TGTGCCAGCAGCCTTACAAGGGTCCGTAGGGGCAAGCCGAGGGCTAACTATGGCTACACCTTC. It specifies CASSLTRVRRGKPRANYGYTF.

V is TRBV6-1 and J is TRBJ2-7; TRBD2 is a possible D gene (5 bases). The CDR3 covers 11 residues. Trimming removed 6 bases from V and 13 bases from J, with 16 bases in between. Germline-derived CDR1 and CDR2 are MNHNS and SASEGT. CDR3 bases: TGTGCCAGCAGGGACGGAGTGGCTAGCTACTTC. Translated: CASRDGVASYF.

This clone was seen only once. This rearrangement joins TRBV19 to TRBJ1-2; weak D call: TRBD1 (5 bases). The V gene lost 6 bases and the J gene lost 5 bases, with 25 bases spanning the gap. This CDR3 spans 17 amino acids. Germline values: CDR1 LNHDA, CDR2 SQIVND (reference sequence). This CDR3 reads CASSGEWRQPATYGYTF. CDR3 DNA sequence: TGTGCCAGTAGCGGCGAATGGAGACAGCCGGCGACTTATGGCTACACCTTC.

The CDR3 here is CASRPGTRQETQYF. Here the CDR3 DNA reads TGTGCCAGCAGACCCGGGACACGGCAAGAGACCCAGTACTTC. The chain employs TRBV7-8 and TRBJ2-5, with D perhaps TRBD1 (6 bases). Between the trimmed V and J ends, which lost 6 bases and 2 bases, there was a span of 13 bases. Per the germline V gene, CDR1 is SGHVS and CDR2 is FQNEAQ. The CDR3 runs to 14 residues. Full variable domain (missing parts from reference TRBV7-8 and TRBJ2-5): GAGVSQSPRYKVAKRGQDVALRCDPISGHVSLFWYQQALGQGPEFLTYFQNEAQLDKSGLPSDRFFAERPEGSVSTLKIQRTQQEDSAVYLCASRPGTRQETQYFGPGTRLLVL.

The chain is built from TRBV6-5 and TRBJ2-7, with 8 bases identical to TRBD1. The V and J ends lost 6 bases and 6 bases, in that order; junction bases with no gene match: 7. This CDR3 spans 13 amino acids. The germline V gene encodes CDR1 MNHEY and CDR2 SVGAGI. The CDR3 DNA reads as TGTGCCAGCAGGGTCAACAGGGGGGTCGAGCAGTACTTC. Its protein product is CASRVNRGVEQYF.

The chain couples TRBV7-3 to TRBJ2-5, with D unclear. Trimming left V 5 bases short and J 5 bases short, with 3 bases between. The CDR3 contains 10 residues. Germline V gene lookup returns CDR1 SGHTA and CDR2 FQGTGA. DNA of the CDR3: TGTGCCAGCAGCCATGAGACCCAGTACTTC. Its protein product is CASSHETQYF.

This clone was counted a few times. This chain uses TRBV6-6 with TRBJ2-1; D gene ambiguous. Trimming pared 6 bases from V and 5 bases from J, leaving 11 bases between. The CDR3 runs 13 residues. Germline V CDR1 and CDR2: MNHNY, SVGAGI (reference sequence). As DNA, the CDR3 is TGTGCCAGCAGCCAGAGAGGCAACAATGAGCAGTTCTTC. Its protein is CASSQRGNNEQFF.

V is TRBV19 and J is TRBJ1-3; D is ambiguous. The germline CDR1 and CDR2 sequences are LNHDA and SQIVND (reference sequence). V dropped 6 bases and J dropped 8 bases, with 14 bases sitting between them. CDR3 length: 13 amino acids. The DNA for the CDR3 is TGTGCCAGTAGAATATTGCCCGCCGACACCATATATTTT. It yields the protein CASRILPADTIYF. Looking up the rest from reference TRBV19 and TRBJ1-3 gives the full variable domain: DGGITQSPKYLFRKEGQNVTLSCEQNLNHDAMYWYRQDPGQGLRLIYYSQIVNDFQKGDIAEGYSVSREKKESFPLTVTSAQKNPTAFYLCASRILPADTIYFGEGSWLTVV.

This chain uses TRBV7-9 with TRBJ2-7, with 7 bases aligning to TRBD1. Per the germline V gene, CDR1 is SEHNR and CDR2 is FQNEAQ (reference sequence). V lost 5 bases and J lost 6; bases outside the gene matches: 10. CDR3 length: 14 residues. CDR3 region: CASSIRGTVGEQYF. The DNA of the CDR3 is TGTGCCAGCAGCATTCGAGGGACAGTCGGCGAGCAGTACTTC.

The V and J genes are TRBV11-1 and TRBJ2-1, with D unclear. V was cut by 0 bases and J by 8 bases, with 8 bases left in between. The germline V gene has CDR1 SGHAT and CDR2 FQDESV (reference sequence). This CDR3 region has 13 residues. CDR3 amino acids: CASSLAQEDEQFF. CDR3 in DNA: TGTGCCAGCAGCTTAGCCCAAGAGGATGAGCAGTTCTTC.

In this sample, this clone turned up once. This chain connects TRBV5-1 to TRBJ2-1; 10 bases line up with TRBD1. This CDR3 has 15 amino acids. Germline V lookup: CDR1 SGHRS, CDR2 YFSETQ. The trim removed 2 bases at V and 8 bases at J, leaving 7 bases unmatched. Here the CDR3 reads CASSLASTGGDEQFF. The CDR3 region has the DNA TGCGCCAGCAGCTTAGCTTCGACAGGGGGCGATGAGCAGTTCTTC.